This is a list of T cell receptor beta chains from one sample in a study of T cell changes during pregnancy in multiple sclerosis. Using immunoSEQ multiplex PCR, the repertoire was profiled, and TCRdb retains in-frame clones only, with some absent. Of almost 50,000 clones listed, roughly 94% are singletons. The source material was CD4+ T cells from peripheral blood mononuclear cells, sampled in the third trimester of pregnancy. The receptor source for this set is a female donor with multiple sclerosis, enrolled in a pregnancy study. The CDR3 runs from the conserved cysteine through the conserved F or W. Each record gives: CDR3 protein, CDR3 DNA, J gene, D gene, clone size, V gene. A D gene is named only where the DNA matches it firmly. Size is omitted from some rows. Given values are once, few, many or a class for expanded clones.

CDR3 protein: CASSLDRSYEQYF; CDR3 DNA: TGTGCCAGCAGCCTGGACAGATCCTACGAGCAGTACTTC; J gene: TRBJ2-7; D gene: NA; clone size: NA; V gene: TRBV7-6
CDR3 protein: CASSERQGLDYGYTF; CDR3 DNA: TGTGCCAGCAGCGAAAGACAGGGGCTCGACTATGGCTACACCTTC; J gene: TRBJ1-2; D gene: TRBD1; clone size: NA; V gene: TRBV7-9
CDR3 protein: CASSSATGRNTEAFF; CDR3 DNA: TGTGCCAGTAGTTCCGCGACAGGGAGGAACACTGAAGCTTTCTTT; J gene: TRBJ1-1; D gene: TRBD1; clone size: NA; V gene: TRBV19
CDR3 protein: CASEGDGTVRNSPLHF; CDR3 DNA: TGTGCCTCCGAGGGGGATGGGACGGTACGGAATTCACCCCTCCACTTT; J gene: TRBJ1-6; D gene: NA; clone size: NA; V gene: TRBV19
CDR3 protein: CASSRRTSGGETQYF; CDR3 DNA: TGCGCCAGCAGCCGTAGGACTAGCGGGGGAGAGACCCAGTACTTC; J gene: TRBJ2-5; D gene: TRBD2; clone size: NA; V gene: TRBV5-1
CDR3 protein: CASSLGAGLSSYNEQFF; CDR3 DNA: TGTGCCAGCAGCTTAGGAGCGGGACTGAGCTCCTACAATGAGCAGTTCTTC; J gene: TRBJ2-1; D gene: TRBD2; clone size: NA; V gene: TRBV7-9
CDR3 protein: CASSQGQQGPQHF; CDR3 DNA: TGCGCCAGCAGCCAAGGTCAACAGGGGCCCCAGCATTTT; J gene: TRBJ1-5; D gene: NA; clone size: NA; V gene: TRBV4-3
CDR3 protein: CASSLGRRGSGTGELFF; CDR3 DNA: TGTGCCAGCAGCTTAGGAAGGCGAGGTAGTGGGACCGGGGAGCTGTTTTTT; J gene: TRBJ2-2; D gene: NA; clone size: NA; V gene: TRBV7-2
CDR3 protein: CASTTGGSGGYTF; CDR3 DNA: TGTGCCAGCACCACAGGGGGGAGTGGTGGCTACACCTTC; J gene: TRBJ1-2; D gene: TRBD1; clone size: NA; V gene: TRBV28
CDR3 protein: CASSSGQGANEQYF; CDR3 DNA: TGCGCCAGCAGCTCCGGCCAGGGGGCCAACGAGCAGTACTTC; J gene: TRBJ2-7; D gene: TRBD1; clone size: NA; V gene: TRBV5-1
CDR3 protein: CASKPPAKNIQYF; CDR3 DNA: TGTGCCAGCAAGCCCCCAGCCAAAAACATTCAGTACTTC; J gene: TRBJ2-4; D gene: NA; clone size: NA; V gene: TRBV2
CDR3 protein: CASSPRGTGSGYTF; CDR3 DNA: TGTGCCAGCAGCCCGAGGGGGACAGGGAGTGGCTACACCTTC; J gene: TRBJ1-2; D gene: TRBD1; clone size: NA; V gene: TRBV27
CDR3 protein: CASSLVRGTFHVLTF; CDR3 DNA: TGTGCCAGCAGCTTAGTCAGGGGCACATTTCACGTCCTGACTTTC; J gene: TRBJ2-6; D gene: NA; clone size: NA; V gene: TRBV7-2
CDR3 protein: CATRPGQNHFDEQFF; CDR3 DNA: TGTGCCACGCGACCGGGACAGAATCATTTCGATGAGCAGTTCTTC; J gene: TRBJ2-1; D gene: TRBD1; clone size: NA; V gene: TRBV6-6
CDR3 protein: CASSWKGGTDTQYF; CDR3 DNA: TGCGCCAGCAGCTGGAAGGGGGGCACAGATACGCAGTATTTT; J gene: TRBJ2-3; D gene: NA; clone size: NA; V gene: TRBV5-1
CDR3 protein: CASSQTGLHNYEQYF; CDR3 DNA: TGTGCCAGCAGCCAGACGGGACTACATAACTACGAGCAGTACTTC; J gene: TRBJ2-7; D gene: TRBD2; clone size: NA; V gene: TRBV28
CDR3 protein: CASSLLFRTGSHEQYF; CDR3 DNA: TGTGCCAGCAGCTTACTCTTTAGGACAGGTTCTCACGAGCAGTACTTC; J gene: TRBJ2-7; D gene: TRBD1; clone size: NA; V gene: TRBV11-2
CDR3 protein: CASSLAVKRGGTGELFF; CDR3 DNA: TGTGCCAGCAGCTTGGCCGTAAAGAGGGGGGGCACCGGGGAGCTGTTTTTT; J gene: TRBJ2-2; D gene: NA; clone size: NA; V gene: TRBV5-4
CDR3 protein: CSVGTGTGGHGYTF; CDR3 DNA: TGCAGCGTTGGAACCGGGACAGGGGGTCATGGCTACACCTTC; J gene: TRBJ1-2; D gene: TRBD1; clone size: NA; V gene: TRBV29-1
CDR3 protein: CASSLDRQNEAFF; CDR3 DNA: TGTGCCAGCAGTCTGGACAGACAAAATGAAGCTTTCTTT; J gene: TRBJ1-1; D gene: NA; clone size: NA; V gene: TRBV7-8
CDR3 protein: CASSPRQGERTEAFF; CDR3 DNA: TGTGCCAGCAGCCCGAGACAGGGGGAGCGCACTGAAGCTTTCTTT; J gene: TRBJ1-1; D gene: TRBD1; clone size: NA; V gene: TRBV11-3
CDR3 protein: CASSPRATGGTDTQYF; CDR3 DNA: TGTGCCAGCTCACCAAGGGCGACAGGGGGGACAGATACGCAGTATTTT; J gene: TRBJ2-3; D gene: TRBD1; clone size: NA; V gene: TRBV18
CDR3 protein: CASSLFPPTGGEFKLFF; CDR3 DNA: TGCGCCAGCAGCTTATTTCCCCCAACAGGGGGCGAGTTTAAACTGTTTTTT; J gene: TRBJ1-4; D gene: TRBD1; clone size: NA; V gene: TRBV5-1
CDR3 protein: CASSIGNRGDGYTF; CDR3 DNA: TGTGCCAGTAGTATAGGCAACAGGGGGGATGGCTACACCTTC; J gene: TRBJ1-2; D gene: TRBD1; clone size: NA; V gene: TRBV19
CDR3 protein: CASSSGQGPSTGELFF; CDR3 DNA: TGTGCCAGCAGCTCCGGACAGGGACCTTCGACCGGGGAGCTGTTTTTT; J gene: TRBJ2-2; D gene: TRBD1; clone size: NA; V gene: TRBV7-3
CDR3 protein: CSAKTGGAYGYTF; CDR3 DNA: TGCAGCGCTAAAACGGGGGGGGCCTATGGCTACACCTTC; J gene: TRBJ1-2; D gene: NA; clone size: NA; V gene: TRBV29-1
CDR3 protein: CASSSRESSGNTIYF; CDR3 DNA: TGTGCCAGCAGCTCGCGGGAGAGCTCTGGAAACACCATATATTTT; J gene: TRBJ1-3; D gene: NA; clone size: NA; V gene: TRBV7-2
CDR3 protein: CASSLRGLDSPLHF; CDR3 DNA: TGTGCCAGCAGCTTGCGGGGACTGGATTCACCCCTCCACTTT; J gene: TRBJ1-6; D gene: NA; clone size: NA; V gene: TRBV5-4
CDR3 protein: CASSEGAHLAKNIQYF; CDR3 DNA: TGTGCCAGCAGTGAAGGTGCACATTTAGCCAAAAACATTCAGTACTTC; J gene: TRBJ2-4; D gene: NA; clone size: NA; V gene: TRBV6-1
CDR3 protein: CASSRQIEKLFF; CDR3 DNA: TGTGCCAGCAGTAGACAGATAGAAAAACTGTTTTTT; J gene: TRBJ1-4; D gene: NA; clone size: NA; V gene: TRBV6-1
CDR3 protein: CASSTVAKNIQYF; CDR3 DNA: TGTGCCAGCAGTACGGTAGCCAAAAACATTCAGTACTTC; J gene: TRBJ2-4; D gene: NA; clone size: NA; V gene: TRBV25-1
CDR3 protein: CASGRTGHSSSPLHF; CDR3 DNA: TGTGCCAGCGGAAGGACAGGGCATTCGAGTTCACCCCTCCACTTT; J gene: TRBJ1-6; D gene: TRBD1; clone size: NA; V gene: TRBV27
CDR3 protein: CASSYRQGANSPLHF; CDR3 DNA: TGTGCCAGCAGTTACCGTCAGGGGGCCAATTCACCCCTCCACTTT; J gene: TRBJ1-6; D gene: TRBD1; clone size: NA; V gene: TRBV6-6
CDR3 protein: CASSLGSWDRGSEQYF; CDR3 DNA: TGTGCCAGCAGCTTAGGTTCCTGGGACAGGGGTTCCGAGCAGTACTTC; J gene: TRBJ2-7; D gene: TRBD1; clone size: NA; V gene: TRBV7-2
CDR3 protein: CATNGEIDAYEQYF; CDR3 DNA: TGCGCCACAAACGGGGAGATTGACGCCTACGAGCAGTACTTC; J gene: TRBJ2-7; D gene: NA; clone size: NA; V gene: TRBV4-3
CDR3 protein: CASSRTGRTLHF; CDR3 DNA: TGTGCCAGCAGCAGGACAGGGCGAACCCTCCACTTT; J gene: TRBJ1-6; D gene: TRBD1; clone size: NA; V gene: TRBV5-8
CDR3 protein: CASSLNPGTEAFF; CDR3 DNA: TGTGCCAGCAGCTTGAATCCGGGCACTGAAGCTTTCTTT; J gene: TRBJ1-1; D gene: NA; clone size: NA; V gene: TRBV9
CDR3 protein: CASSPRTGTGGLDEQFF; CDR3 DNA: TGTGCCAGCAGCCCGAGAACCGGGACAGGGGGCTTAGATGAGCAGTTCTTC; J gene: TRBJ2-1; D gene: TRBD1; clone size: NA; V gene: TRBV13
CDR3 protein: CASSTGTGGDVAFF; CDR3 DNA: TGTGCCAGTAGTACAGGGACAGGGGGCGACGTTGCTTTCTTT; J gene: TRBJ1-1; D gene: TRBD1; clone size: NA; V gene: TRBV19
CDR3 protein: CASSSGTGNLNTEAFF; CDR3 DNA: TGTGCCAGCAGTTCCGGGACAGGGAATCTGAACACTGAAGCTTTCTTT; J gene: TRBJ1-1; D gene: TRBD1; clone size: NA; V gene: TRBV6-6
CDR3 protein: CASSFRIGAKETQYF; CDR3 DNA: TGCGCCAGCAGTTTTAGGATAGGGGCGAAAGAGACCCAGTACTTC; J gene: TRBJ2-5; D gene: NA; clone size: NA; V gene: TRBV23-1
CDR3 protein: CSVNRGVGYTF; CDR3 DNA: TGCAGCGTAAACAGGGGGGTTGGCTACACCTTC; J gene: TRBJ1-2; D gene: TRBD1; clone size: NA; V gene: TRBV29-1
CDR3 protein: CAARGGLDTEAFF; CDR3 DNA: TGTGCCGCGCGAGGGGGATTGGACACTGAAGCTTTCTTT; J gene: TRBJ1-1; D gene: NA; clone size: NA; V gene: TRBV10-3
CDR3 protein: CASSGTGNQPQHF; CDR3 DNA: TGTGCCAGCAGTGGGACTGGGAATCAGCCCCAGCATTTT; J gene: TRBJ1-5; D gene: NA; clone size: NA; V gene: TRBV2
CDR3 protein: CASSLAGALTDTQYF; CDR3 DNA: TGTGCCAGCAGCTTAGCGGGCGCCCTCACAGATACGCAGTATTTT; J gene: TRBJ2-3; D gene: NA; clone size: NA; V gene: TRBV7-9
CDR3 protein: CASSGKGRLDRTYNEQFF; CDR3 DNA: TGTGCCAGCAGCGGTAAGGGAAGACTAGATAGGACATACAATGAGCAGTTCTTC; J gene: TRBJ2-1; D gene: NA; clone size: NA; V gene: TRBV9
CDR3 protein: CASSLPSNTEAFF; CDR3 DNA: TGTGCCAGCAGCTTGCCATCGAACACTGAAGCTTTCTTT; J gene: TRBJ1-1; D gene: NA; clone size: NA; V gene: TRBV5-6
CDR3 protein: CAISGHRGLANEQFF; CDR3 DNA: TGTGCCATCAGTGGGCATAGGGGACTCGCGAATGAGCAGTTCTTC; J gene: TRBJ2-1; D gene: NA; clone size: NA; V gene: TRBV10-3
CDR3 protein: CASSQDRPGQISEKLFF; CDR3 DNA: TGCGCCAGCAGCCAAGATCGTCCCGGACAGATAAGTGAAAAACTGTTTTTT; J gene: TRBJ1-4; D gene: NA; clone size: NA; V gene: TRBV4-1
CDR3 protein: CASSEEGDSPLHF; CDR3 DNA: TGTGCCAGCAGTGAAGAGGGGGATTCACCCCTCCACTTT; J gene: TRBJ1-6; D gene: NA; clone size: NA; V gene: TRBV2
CDR3 protein: CASSGGTSSGYEQYF; CDR3 DNA: TGTGCCAGCAGTGGGGGGACTAGTTCAGGCTACGAGCAGTACTTC; J gene: TRBJ2-7; D gene: TRBD2; clone size: once; V gene: TRBV6-1
CDR3 protein: CASSPKTVTVGTEAFF; CDR3 DNA: TGTGCCAGCTCACCAAAGACAGTAACAGTTGGCACTGAAGCTTTCTTT; J gene: TRBJ1-1; D gene: NA; clone size: NA; V gene: TRBV18
CDR3 protein: CASSSRLAGGYGNEQFF; CDR3 DNA: TGCGCCAGCAGCTCGCGACTAGCGGGAGGGTATGGGAATGAGCAGTTCTTC; J gene: TRBJ2-1; D gene: TRBD2; clone size: NA; V gene: TRBV5-1
CDR3 protein: CASSSPGIDTEAFF; CDR3 DNA: TGTGCCAGCAGTTCGCCGGGAATAGACACTGAAGCTTTCTTT; J gene: TRBJ1-1; D gene: NA; clone size: NA; V gene: TRBV6-6
CDR3 protein: CASSLVGLNSPLHF; CDR3 DNA: TGTGCCAGCAGCTTAGTCGGACTCAATTCACCCCTCCACTTT; J gene: TRBJ1-6; D gene: NA; clone size: NA; V gene: TRBV11-3
CDR3 protein: CASSFLSDRRYNEQFF; CDR3 DNA: TGTGCCAGCAGTTTTTTATCGGACAGGCGGTACAATGAGCAGTTCTTC; J gene: TRBJ2-1; D gene: TRBD1; clone size: NA; V gene: TRBV27
CDR3 protein: CASRQGGIDEQFF; CDR3 DNA: TGTGCCAGTAGACAGGGGGGTATCGATGAGCAGTTCTTC; J gene: TRBJ2-1; D gene: TRBD1; clone size: once; V gene: TRBV19
CDR3 protein: CASSVAAGPFSYNEQFF; CDR3 DNA: TGTGCCAGCAGCGTAGCCGCGGGGCCTTTCTCCTACAATGAGCAGTTCTTC; J gene: TRBJ2-1; D gene: NA; clone size: NA; V gene: TRBV9
CDR3 protein: CAWSVGSGPYYEQYF; CDR3 DNA: TGTGCCTGGAGTGTTGGGAGCGGACCGTACTACGAGCAGTACTTC; J gene: TRBJ2-7; D gene: NA; clone size: NA; V gene: TRBV30
CDR3 protein: CASSFPGQGELNVADTQYF; CDR3 DNA: TGTGCCAGCAGCTTCCCGGGACAGGGTGAACTTAACGTCGCAGATACGCAGTATTTT; J gene: TRBJ2-3; D gene: TRBD1; clone size: NA; V gene: TRBV7-6